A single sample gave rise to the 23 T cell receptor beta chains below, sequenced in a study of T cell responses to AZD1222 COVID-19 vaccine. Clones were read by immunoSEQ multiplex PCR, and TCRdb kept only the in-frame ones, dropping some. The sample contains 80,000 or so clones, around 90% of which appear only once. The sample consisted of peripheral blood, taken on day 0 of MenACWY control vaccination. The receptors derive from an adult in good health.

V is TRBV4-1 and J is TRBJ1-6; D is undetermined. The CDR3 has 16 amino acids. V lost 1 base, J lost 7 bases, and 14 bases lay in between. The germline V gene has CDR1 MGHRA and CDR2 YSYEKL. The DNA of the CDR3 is TGCGCCAGCAGCCAAGGTGGAGGCACAGCAAATTCACCCCTCCACTTT. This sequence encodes CASSQGGGTANSPLHF.

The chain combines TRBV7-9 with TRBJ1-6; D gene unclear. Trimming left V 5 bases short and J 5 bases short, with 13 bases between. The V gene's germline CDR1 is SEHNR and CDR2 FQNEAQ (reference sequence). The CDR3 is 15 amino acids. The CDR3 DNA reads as TGTGCCAGCAGCCTCGGCTACCCTAATAATTCACCCCTCCACTTT. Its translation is CASSLGYPNNSPLHF.

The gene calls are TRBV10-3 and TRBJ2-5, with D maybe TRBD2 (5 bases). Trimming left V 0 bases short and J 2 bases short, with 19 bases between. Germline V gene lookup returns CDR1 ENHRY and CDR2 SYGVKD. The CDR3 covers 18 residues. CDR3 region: CAISESGGSNSQQETQYF. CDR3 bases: TGTGCCATCAGTGAGTCTGGTGGGAGCAACTCTCAACAAGAGACCCAGTACTTC.

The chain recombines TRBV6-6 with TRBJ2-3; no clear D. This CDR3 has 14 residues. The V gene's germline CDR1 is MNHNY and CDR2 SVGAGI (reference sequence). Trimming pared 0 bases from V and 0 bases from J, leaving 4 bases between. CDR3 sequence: CASSYSYSTDTQYF. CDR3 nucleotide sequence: TGTGCCAGCAGTTACTCCTATAGCACAGATACGCAGTATTTT.

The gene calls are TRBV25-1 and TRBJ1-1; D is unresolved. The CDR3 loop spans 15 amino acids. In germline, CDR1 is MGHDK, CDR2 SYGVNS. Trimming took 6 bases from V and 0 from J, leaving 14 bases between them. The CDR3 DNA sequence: TGTGCCAGCAGGCAAACGACAAATCTGAACACTGAAGCTTTCTTT. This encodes CASRQTTNLNTEAFF.

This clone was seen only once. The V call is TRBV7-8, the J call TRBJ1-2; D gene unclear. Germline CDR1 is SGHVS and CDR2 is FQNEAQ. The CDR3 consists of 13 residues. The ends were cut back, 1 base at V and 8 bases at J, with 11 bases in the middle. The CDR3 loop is CASSLGSLGGYTF. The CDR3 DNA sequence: TGTGCCAGCAGCTTAGGCTCCCTGGGGGGCTACACCTTC.

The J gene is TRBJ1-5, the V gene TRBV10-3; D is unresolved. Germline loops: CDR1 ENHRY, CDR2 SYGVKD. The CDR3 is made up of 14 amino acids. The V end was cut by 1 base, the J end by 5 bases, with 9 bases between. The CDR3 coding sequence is TGTGCCATCAGTGAGTACTCCTTCGATCAGCCCCAGCATTTT. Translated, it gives CAISEYSFDQPQHF.

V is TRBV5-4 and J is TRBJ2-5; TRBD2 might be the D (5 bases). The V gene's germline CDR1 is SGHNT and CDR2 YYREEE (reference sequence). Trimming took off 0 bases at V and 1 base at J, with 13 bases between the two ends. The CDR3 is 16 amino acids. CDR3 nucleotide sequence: TGTGCCAGCAGCTTGGACCCCTCCGGGATCCAAGAGACCCAGTACTTC. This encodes CASSLDPSGIQETQYF.

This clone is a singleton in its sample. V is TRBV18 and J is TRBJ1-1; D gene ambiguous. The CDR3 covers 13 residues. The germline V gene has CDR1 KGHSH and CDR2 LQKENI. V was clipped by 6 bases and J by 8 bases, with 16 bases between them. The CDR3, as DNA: TGTGCCAGCTCGCAAGACTGGGAGCGGGAAGCTTTCTTT. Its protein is CASSQDWEREAFF.

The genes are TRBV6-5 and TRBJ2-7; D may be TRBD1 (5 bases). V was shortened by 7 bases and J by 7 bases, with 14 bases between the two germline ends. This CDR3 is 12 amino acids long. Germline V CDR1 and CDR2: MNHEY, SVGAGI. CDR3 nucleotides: TGTGCCAGCACAAGCCCGGCAGGGGAGCAGTACTTC. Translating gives CASTSPAGEQYF.

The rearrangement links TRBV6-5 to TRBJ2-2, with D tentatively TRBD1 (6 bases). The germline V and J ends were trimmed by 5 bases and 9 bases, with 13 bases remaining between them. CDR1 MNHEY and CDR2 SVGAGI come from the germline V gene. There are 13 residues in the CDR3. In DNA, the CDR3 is TGTGCCAGCAGTCGCCTTACAGGGCGGGAGCTGTTTTTT. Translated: CASSRLTGRELFF.

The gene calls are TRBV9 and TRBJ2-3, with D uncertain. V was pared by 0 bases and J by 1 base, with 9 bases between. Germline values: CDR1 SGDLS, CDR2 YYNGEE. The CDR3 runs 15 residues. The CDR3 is CASSVVPGRTDTQYF. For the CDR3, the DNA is TGTGCCAGCAGCGTAGTCCCTGGCCGCACAGATACGCAGTATTTT.

The CDR3 sequence is CASSSRTGAEAFF. The CDR3 DNA follows: TGTGCCAGCAGCTCCCGGACAGGGGCTGAAGCTTTCTTT. The V call is TRBV7-3, the J call TRBJ1-1; 9 nucleotides line up with TRBD1. V lost 4 bases and J lost 6; bases outside the gene matches: 3. Germline V gene lookup returns CDR1 SGHTA and CDR2 FQGTGA. The length of the CDR3 is 13 residues.

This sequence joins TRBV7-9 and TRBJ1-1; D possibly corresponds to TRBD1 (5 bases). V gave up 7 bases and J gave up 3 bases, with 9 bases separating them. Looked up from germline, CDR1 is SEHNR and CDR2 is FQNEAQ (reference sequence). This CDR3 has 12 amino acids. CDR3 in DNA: TGTGCCAGCACAACCAGGGACACTGAAGCTTTCTTT. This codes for CASTTRDTEAFF.

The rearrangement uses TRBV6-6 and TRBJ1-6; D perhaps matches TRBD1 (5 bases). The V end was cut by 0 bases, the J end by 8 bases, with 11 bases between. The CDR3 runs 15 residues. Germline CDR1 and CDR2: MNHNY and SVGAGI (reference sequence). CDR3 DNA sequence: TGTGCCAGCAGTTACTCAGGGGCAGTGGATTCACCCCTCCACTTT. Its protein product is CASSYSGAVDSPLHF.

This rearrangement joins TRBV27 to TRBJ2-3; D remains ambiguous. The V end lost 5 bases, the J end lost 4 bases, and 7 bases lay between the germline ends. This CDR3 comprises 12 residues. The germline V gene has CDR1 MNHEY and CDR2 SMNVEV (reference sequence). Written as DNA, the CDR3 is TGTGCCAGCAGTCCCACCTCAGATACGCAGTATTTT. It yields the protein CASSPTSDTQYF.

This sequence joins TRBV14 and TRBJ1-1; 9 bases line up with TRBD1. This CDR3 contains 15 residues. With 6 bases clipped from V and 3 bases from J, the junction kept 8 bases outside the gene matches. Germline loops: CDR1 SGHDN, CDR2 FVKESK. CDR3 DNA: TGTGCCAGCAGGAGAACAGGGGGCCTTCACACTGAAGCTTTCTTT. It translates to CASRRTGGLHTEAFF.

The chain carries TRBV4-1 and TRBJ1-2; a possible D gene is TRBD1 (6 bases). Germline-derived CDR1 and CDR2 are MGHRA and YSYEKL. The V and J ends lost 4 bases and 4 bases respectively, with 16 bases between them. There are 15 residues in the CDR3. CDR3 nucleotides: TGCGCCAGCAGCCCGGACTGGGGGCTCGGCTATGGCTACACCTTC. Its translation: CASSPDWGLGYGYTF.

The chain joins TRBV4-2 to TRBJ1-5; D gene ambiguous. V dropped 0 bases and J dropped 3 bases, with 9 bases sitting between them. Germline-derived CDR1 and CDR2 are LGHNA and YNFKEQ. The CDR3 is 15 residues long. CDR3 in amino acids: CASSQEAVNNQPQHF. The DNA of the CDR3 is TGTGCCAGCAGCCAAGAGGCCGTTAACAATCAGCCCCAGCATTTT.

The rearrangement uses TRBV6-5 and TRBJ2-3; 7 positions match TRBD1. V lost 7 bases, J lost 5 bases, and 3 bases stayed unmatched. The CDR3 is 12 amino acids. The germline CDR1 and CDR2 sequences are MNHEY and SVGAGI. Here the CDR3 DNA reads TGTGCCAGCAAGGGGGCCTTAGATACGCAGTATTTT. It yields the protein CASKGALDTQYF.

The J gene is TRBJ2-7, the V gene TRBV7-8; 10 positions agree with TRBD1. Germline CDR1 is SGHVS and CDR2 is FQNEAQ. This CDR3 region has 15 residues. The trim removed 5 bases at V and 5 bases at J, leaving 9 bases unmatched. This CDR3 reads CASSLRGQGRNEQYF. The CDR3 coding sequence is TGTGCCAGCAGCCTAAGGGGACAGGGGAGGAACGAGCAGTACTTC.

DNA for the CDR3: TGTGCCAGCAGTAGGTCGGGGGGGCCGAACACTGAAGCTTTCTTT. Protein: CASSRSGGPNTEAFF. The chain recombines TRBV2 with TRBJ1-1; a possible D gene is TRBD1 (6 bases). CDR1 and CDR2 from the germline V gene are SNHLY and FYNNEI. The CDR3 length is 15 residues. Trimming took off 5 bases at V and 1 base at J, with 14 bases between the two ends.

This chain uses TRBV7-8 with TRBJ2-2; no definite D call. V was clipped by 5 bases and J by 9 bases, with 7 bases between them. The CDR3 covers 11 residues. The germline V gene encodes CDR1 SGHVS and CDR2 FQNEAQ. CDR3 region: CASSLGWELFF. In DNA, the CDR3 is TGTGCCAGCAGCCTGGGGTGGGAGCTGTTTTTT.